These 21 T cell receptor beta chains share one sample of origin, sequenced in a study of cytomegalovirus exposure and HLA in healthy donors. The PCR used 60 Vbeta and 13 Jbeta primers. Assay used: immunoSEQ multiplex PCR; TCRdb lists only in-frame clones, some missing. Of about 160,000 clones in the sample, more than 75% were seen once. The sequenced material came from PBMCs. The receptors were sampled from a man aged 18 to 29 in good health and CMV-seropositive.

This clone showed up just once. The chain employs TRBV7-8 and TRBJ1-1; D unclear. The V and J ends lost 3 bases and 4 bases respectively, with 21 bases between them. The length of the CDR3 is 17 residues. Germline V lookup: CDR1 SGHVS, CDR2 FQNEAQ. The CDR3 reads CASSFVTRRQVVTEAFF. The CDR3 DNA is TGTGCCAGCAGCTTCGTGACCCGGCGGCAAGTTGTCACTGAAGCTTTCTTT.

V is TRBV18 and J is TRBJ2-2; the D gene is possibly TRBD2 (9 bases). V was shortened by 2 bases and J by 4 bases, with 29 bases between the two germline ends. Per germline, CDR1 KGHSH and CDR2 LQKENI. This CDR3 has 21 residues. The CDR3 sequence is CASSPVIRTGRLADITGELFF. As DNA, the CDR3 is TGTGCCAGCTCACCAGTCATCAGGACAGGGCGACTAGCGGATATCACCGGGGAGCTGTTTTTT.

The CDR3 is CASSSRGLTLGYTF. The CDR3 nucleotides read TGTGCCAGCAGCTCAAGAGGGTTAACCTTGGGGTACACCTTC. V is TRBV7-8 and J is TRBJ1-2; D unresolved. Looked up from germline, CDR1 is SGHVS and CDR2 is FQNEAQ. CDR3 length: 14 amino acids. The ends were cut back, 4 bases at V and 11 bases at J, with 20 bases in the middle.

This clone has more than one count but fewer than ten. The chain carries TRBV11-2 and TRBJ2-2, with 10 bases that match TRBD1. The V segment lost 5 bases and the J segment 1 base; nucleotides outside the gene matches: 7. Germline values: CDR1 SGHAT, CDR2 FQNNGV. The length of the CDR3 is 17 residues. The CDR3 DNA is TGTGCCAGCAGCGACAGACAGGGGGCAGTGAACACCGGGGAGCTGTTTTTT. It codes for CASSDRQGAVNTGELFF.

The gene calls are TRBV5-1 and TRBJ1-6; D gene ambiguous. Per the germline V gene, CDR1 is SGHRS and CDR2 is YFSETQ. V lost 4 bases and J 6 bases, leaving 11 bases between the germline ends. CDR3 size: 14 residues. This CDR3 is CASSTAFSNSPLHF. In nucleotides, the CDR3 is TGCGCCAGCAGCACCGCGTTCTCTAATTCACCCCTCCACTTT.

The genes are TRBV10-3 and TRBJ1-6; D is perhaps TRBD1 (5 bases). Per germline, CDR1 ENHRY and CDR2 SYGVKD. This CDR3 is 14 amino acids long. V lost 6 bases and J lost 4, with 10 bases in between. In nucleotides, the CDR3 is TGTGCCATCAGCCTAGGGACTTATAATTCACCCCTCCACTTT. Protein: CAISLGTYNSPLHF.

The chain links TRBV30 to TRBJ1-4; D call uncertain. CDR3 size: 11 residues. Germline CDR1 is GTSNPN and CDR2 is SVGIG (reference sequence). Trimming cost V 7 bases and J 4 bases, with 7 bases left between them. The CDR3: CALRGNEKLFF. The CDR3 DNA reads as TGTGCCTTACGGGGTAATGAAAAACTGTTTTTT.

The CDR3 coding sequence is TGTGCCAGCAGAAAGAGGACAGGGAACACCGGGGAGCTGTTTTTT. Encoded protein: CASRKRTGNTGELFF. The chain links TRBV6-5 to TRBJ2-2; 7 bases match TRBD1. This CDR3 comprises 15 residues. CDR1 and CDR2 (germline): MNHEY, SVGAGI. V shed 6 bases, J shed 1 base, and the junction held 5 bases outside the gene matches.

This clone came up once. CDR3 DNA: TGTGCCAGCAGCCCCGGGACTAGCGGGTATGAGACCCAGTACTTC. This codes for CASSPGTSGYETQYF. V usage is TRBV2 and J usage is TRBJ2-5; 12 positions agree with TRBD2. The V and J ends lost 6 bases and 5 bases, in that order; junction bases with no gene match: 7. The CDR3 is made up of 15 amino acids. Germline loops: CDR1 SNHLY, CDR2 FYNNEI.

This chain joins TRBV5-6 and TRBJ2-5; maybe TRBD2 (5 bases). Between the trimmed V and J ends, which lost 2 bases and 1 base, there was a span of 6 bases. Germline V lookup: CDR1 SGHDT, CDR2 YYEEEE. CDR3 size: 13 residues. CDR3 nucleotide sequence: TGTGCCAGCAGCTTCCGGGGCCAAGAGACCCAGTACTTC. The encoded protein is CASSFRGQETQYF.

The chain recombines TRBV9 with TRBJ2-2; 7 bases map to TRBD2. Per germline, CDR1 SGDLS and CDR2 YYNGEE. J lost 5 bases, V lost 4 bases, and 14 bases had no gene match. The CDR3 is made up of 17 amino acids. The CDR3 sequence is CASSTPGGGSWTGELFF. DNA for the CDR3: TGTGCCAGCAGCACCCCCGGCGGGGGTTCGTGGACCGGGGAGCTGTTTTTT.

The chain's CDR3 is CASSQGTGVSSYEQYF. In nucleotides, the CDR3 is TGCGCCAGCAGCCAAGGGACAGGAGTGAGCTCCTACGAGCAGTACTTC. The chain carries TRBV4-3 and TRBJ2-7, with 7 bases matching TRBD1. CDR1 is LGHNA and CDR2 is YSLEER in the germline V gene. V trimming: 1 base; J trimming: 0 bases; junction bases outside the gene matches: 6. The CDR3 consists of 16 residues.

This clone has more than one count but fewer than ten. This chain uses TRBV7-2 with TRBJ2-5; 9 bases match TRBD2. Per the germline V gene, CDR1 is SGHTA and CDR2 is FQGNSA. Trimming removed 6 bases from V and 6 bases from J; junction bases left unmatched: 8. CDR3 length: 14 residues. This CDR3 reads CASRSAGGQKTQYF. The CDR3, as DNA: TGTGCCAGCAGGTCGGCGGGGGGGCAGAAGACCCAGTACTTC.

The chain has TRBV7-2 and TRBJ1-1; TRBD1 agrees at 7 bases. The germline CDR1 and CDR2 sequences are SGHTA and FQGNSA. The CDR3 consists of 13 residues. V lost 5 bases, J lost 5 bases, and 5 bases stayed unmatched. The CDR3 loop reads CASSPTGATEAFF. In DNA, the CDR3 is TGTGCCAGCAGCCCTACAGGGGCAACTGAAGCTTTCTTT. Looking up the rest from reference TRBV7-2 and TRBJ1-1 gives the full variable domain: GAGVSQSPSNKVTEKGKDVELRCDPISGHTALYWYRQSLGQGLEFLIYFQGNSAPDKSGLPSDRFSAERTGGSVSTLTIQRTQQEDSAVYLCASSPTGATEAFFGQGTRLTVV.

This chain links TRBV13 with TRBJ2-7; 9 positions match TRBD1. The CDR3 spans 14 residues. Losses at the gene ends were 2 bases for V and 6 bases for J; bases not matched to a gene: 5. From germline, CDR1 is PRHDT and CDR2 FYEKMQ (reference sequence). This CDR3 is CASSLTDRGSEQYF. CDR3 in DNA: TGTGCCAGCAGCTTAACGGACAGGGGAAGCGAGCAGTACTTC.

Here the CDR3 DNA reads TGCAGCGTTGAATTTGAGAGCTATGGCTACACCTTC. Translated: CSVEFESYGYTF. The chain joins TRBV29-1 to TRBJ1-2; D is ambiguous. Germline V CDR1 and CDR2: SQVTM, ANQGSEA. The CDR3 is made up of 12 amino acids. Between the trimmed V and J ends, which lost 2 bases and 4 bases, there was a span of 8 bases.

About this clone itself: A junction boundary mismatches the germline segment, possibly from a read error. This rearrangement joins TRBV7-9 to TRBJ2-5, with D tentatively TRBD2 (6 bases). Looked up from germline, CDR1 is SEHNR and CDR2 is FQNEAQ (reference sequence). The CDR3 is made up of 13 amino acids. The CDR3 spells CSSSQAGGETQYF. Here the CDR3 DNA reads TGTTCCAGCAGTCAGGCCGGGGGAGAGACCCAGTACTTC.

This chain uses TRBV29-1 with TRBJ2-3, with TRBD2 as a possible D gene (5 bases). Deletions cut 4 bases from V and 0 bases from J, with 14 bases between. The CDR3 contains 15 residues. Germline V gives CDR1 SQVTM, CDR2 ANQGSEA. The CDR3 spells CSVGGQTSSTDTQYF. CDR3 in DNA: TGCAGCGTTGGAGGGCAAACTTCTAGCACAGATACGCAGTATTTT.

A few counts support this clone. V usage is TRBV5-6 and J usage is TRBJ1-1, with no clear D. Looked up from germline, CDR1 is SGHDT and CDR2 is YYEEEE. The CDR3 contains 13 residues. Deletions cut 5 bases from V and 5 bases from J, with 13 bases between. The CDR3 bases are TGTGCCAGCAGTAGTCAGGATCAGACTGAAGCTTTCTTT. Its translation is CASSSQDQTEAFF.

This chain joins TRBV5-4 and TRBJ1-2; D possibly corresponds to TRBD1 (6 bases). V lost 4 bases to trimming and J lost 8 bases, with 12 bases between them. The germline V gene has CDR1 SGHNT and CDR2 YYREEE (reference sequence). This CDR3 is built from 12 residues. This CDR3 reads CASSPEQGGYTF. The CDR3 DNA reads TGTGCCAGCAGCCCGGAACAGGGAGGCTACACCTTC.

CDR3 coding DNA: TGTGCCAGCAGCCCAGCGGGGGGGCATCACAATGAGCAGTTCTTC. Translated, it gives CASSPAGGHHNEQFF. The rearrangement links TRBV7-3 to TRBJ2-1; TRBD2 matches 10 bases. V shed 5 bases and J 5 bases; nucleotides not matched to a gene: 6. The CDR3 is 15 amino acids. Germline V CDR1 and CDR2: SGHTA, FQGTGA.